What follows is one T cell receptor beta chain and its context. Its antigen is undetermined. These data come from a study of CD8 T cells in ankylosing spondylitis. Overall study results and limits: Disease-linked clones displayed a CD8+ phenotype and appeared relatively rarely in peripheral blood. Certain motif variants had earlier been reported in reactive arthritis synovial fluid and blood.

For TCR beta, libraries came from quantitative 5'-RACE with molecular barcodes. TCRdb called the 5' RACE reads again in MiXCR, with one record for every CDR3 protein. In the table there are approximately 300,000 distinct CDR3 sequences, 20% of which are singletons. CDR1 is MDHEN, CDR2 SYDVKM, per germline. With V trimmed by 6 bases and J by 8 bases, 14 bases remained unmatched. This CDR3 has 15 amino acids. This TCR derives from a female donor with ankylosing spondylitis or in good health (not recorded which). The chain has TRBV28 and TRBJ1-2, with 8 nucleotides matching TRBD1. Sequenced: blood, either unsorted or a sorted T cell fraction (not recorded which). The chain's CDR3 is CASRFPGGETEGYTF. DNA for the CDR3: TGTGCCAGCAGATTCCCAGGGGGCGAGACTGAAGGCTACACCTTC.